Following are 3 T cell receptor beta chains from one sample sequenced in a study of T cells expressing NK-cell markers. TCRdb re-called the 5' RACE reads and catalogs CDR3 proteins one per entry, DNA excluded. The sample table includes about 440,000 distinct CDR3 sequences. Material: blood T cells: a sorted CD56 or NKG2C T cell subset, CD4+ or CD8+ T cells, or bulk PBMC T cells (not recorded which). The receptor source for this set is a woman between 18 and 70 years old in good health.

This chain connects TRBV7-2 to TRBJ1-3. The CDR3 covers 14 residues. Germline assignment: CDR1 SGHTA and CDR2 FQGNSA. The CDR3 sequence is CASSTRVSGNTIYF.

Here the CDR3 reads CSASHTGYTEAFF. This chain connects TRBV20-1 to TRBJ1-1. The CDR3 loop spans 13 amino acids. Germline V gives CDR1 DFQATT, CDR2 SNEGSKA (reference sequence).

The V gene is TRBV3-1, the J gene TRBJ2-3; the D call of TRBD1 rests on TCRdb alone, since no DNA is present to check it. This CDR3 spans 15 amino acids. Germline lookup yields CDR1 LGHDT and CDR2 YNNKEL (reference sequence). The CDR3 protein is CASSRATGRTDTQYF.